This T cell receptor beta chain was sequenced for a study of blood T cells in healthy people across ages. Donors each provided roughly 9.6 milliliters of peripheral blood. Germline CDR1 reads DFQATT; CDR2 reads SNEGSKA (reference sequence). The junction had 15 bases not matched to a gene; V was cut back by 6 bases and J by 1 base. The CDR3 totals 17 residues. Next came a second PCR, run for about 6 to 12 cycles, which used a sample-barcoded 5' primer along with a J-beta primer mix. Using its own MiXCR run on the 5' RACE reads, TCRdb lists one record per CDR3 protein. The sample contains roughly 2 million distinct CDR3 sequences, 49% of which appear only once.

The clonotype was recovered from a woman between 40 and 55 years old in good health. V and J are TRBV20-1 and TRBJ1-5; 7 nucleotides agree with TRBD1. Sequenced input: blood. The DNA of the CDR3 is TGCAGTGCCAGGGGGGAAACAGGGATGGAGAGCAATCAGCCCCAGCATTTT. This encodes CSARGETGMESNQPQHF.